This T cell receptor (beta chain) was recovered during a study of blood T cell repertoires in COVID-19. Study overall: Sites in the United States, Italy and Spain provided acute and convalescent COVID-19 samples. PBMCs, B-cell-depleted T cells, or T cells provided the cDNA or gDNA that made up the material.

Per the original data handling: Amplified reference gene primers provided the basis for estimating nucleated cell counts. Assay: immunoSEQ multiplex PCR; the TCRdb copy retains only in-frame clones and omits some. The V and J calls and clone size are taken from that table; D and trimming were inferred from the DNA. The sample lists a few hundred thousand clones; approximately 85% were seen once. Germline V lookup: CDR1 SGHTA, CDR2 FQGNSA. CDR3 size: 15 residues. V was pared by 1 base and J by 7 bases, with 6 bases of the junction left unmatched. The genes are TRBV7-2 and TRBJ2-7; 11 nucleotides line up with TRBD2. Sequenced input: peripheral blood. The TCR comes from a human donor with COVID-19, enrolled during active disease. The donor label of this sample is uncertain. In DNA, the CDR3 is TGTGCCAGCAGCTTAGTGGTAGCGGGAGGGCAAGAGCAGTACTTC. Its translation: CASSLVVAGGQEQYF. Variable domain in full (rest from reference TRBV7-2 and TRBJ2-7): GAGVSQSPSNKVTEKGKDVELRCDPISGHTALYWYRQSLGQGLEFLIYFQGNSAPDKSGLPSDRFSAERTGGSVSTLTIQRTQQEDSAVYLCASSLVVAGGQEQYFGPGTRLTVT.